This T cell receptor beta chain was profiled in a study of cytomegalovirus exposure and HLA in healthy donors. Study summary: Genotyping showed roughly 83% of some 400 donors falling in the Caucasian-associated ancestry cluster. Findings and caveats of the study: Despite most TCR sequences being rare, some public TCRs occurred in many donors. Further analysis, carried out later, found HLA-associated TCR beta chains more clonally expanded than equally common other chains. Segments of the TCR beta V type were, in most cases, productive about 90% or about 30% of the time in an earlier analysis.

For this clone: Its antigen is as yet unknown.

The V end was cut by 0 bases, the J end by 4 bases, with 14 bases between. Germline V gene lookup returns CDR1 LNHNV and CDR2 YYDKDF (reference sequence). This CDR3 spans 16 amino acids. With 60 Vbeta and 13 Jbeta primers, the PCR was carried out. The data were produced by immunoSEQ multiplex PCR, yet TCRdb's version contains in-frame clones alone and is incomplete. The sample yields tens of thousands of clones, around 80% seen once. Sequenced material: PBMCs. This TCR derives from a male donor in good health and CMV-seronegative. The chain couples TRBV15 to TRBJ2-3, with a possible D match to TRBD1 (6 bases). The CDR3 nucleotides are TGTGCCACCAGCAGAGATCCAGACAGGAGCCCAGATACGCAGTATTTT. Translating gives CATSRDPDRSPDTQYF.